This T cell receptor beta chain was sequenced for a study of T cells in Graves' hyperthyroidism and ophthalmopathy. Uncontrolled infections, other autoimmune diseases, pregnancy or lactation led to exclusion of patients. PBMCs stemmed from approximately 10 ml fresh peripheral blood. The CDR3 regions of TCR beta were amplified from RNA transcripts. Primed by the HTBI set, a first-round RT-PCR was run on the TCR CDR3. TCRdb recomputed calls from the multiplex PCR reads with MiXCR, one row per CDR3 protein. The data hold under 450,000 distinct CDR3 sequences, with 17% observed a single time. This clonotype was recorded many times. The sequence was collected from a woman between 25 and 40 years old with Graves' hyperthyroidism that later progressed to Graves' ophthalmopathy. Sequenced material: blood.

The CDR3 here is CASSPNRGGNEKLFF. The CDR3 region has the DNA TGTGCCAGCAGTCCAAACAGGGGAGGGAATGAAAAACTGTTTTTT. The genes are TRBV12-3 or TRBV12-4 and TRBJ1-4; 7 nucleotides agree with TRBD1. There are 15 residues in the CDR3. The ends lost 5 bases at V and 5 bases at J; junction bases unmatched: 8.